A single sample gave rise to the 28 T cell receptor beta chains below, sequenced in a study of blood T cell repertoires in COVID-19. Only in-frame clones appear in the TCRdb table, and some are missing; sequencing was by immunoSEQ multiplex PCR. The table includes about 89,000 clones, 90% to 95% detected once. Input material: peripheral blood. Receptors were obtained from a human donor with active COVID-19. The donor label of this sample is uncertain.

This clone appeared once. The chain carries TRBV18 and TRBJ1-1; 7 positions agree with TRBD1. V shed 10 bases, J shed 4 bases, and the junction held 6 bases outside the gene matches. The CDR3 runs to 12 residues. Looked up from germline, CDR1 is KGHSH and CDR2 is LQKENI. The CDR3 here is CATHRGSTEAFF. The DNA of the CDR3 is TGTGCCACACACAGGGGTTCCACTGAAGCTTTCTTT.

The CDR3 nucleotides are TGTGCCAGTAGTATAGATCGCCCGTCTCCAGGTACAAATGAAAAACTGTTTTTT. Amino acid sequence: CASSIDRPSPGTNEKLFF. The J gene is TRBJ1-4, the V gene TRBV19; D is unresolved. This CDR3 has 18 residues. The V end lost 0 bases, the J end lost 5 bases, and 19 bases lay between the germline ends. Per the germline V gene, CDR1 is LNHDA and CDR2 is SQIVND (reference sequence).

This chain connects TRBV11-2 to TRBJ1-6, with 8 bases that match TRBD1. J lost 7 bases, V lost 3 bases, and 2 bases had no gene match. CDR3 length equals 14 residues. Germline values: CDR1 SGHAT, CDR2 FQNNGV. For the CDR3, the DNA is TGTGCCAGCAGCTTCAGGGACAGGAATTCACCCCTCCACTTT. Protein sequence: CASSFRDRNSPLHF.

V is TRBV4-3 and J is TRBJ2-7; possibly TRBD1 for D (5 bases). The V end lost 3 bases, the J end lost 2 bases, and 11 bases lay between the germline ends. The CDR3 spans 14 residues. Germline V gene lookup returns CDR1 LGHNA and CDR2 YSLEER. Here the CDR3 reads CASSHREGTYEQYF. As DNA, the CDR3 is TGCGCCAGCAGCCACAGGGAAGGGACCTACGAGCAGTACTTC.

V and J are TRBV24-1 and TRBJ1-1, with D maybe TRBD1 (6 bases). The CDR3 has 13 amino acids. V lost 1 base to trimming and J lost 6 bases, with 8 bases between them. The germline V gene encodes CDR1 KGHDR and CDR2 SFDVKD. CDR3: CATSDFSGAEAFF. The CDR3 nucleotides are TGTGCCACCAGTGATTTCTCAGGGGCTGAAGCTTTCTTT.

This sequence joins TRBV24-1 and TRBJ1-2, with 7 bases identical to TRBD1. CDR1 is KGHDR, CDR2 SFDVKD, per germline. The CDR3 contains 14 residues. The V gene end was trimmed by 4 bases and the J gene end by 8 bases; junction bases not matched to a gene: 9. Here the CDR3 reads CATSDNRDSRGYTF. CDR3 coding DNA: TGTGCCACCAGTGACAACCGGGACAGCCGGGGCTACACCTTC.

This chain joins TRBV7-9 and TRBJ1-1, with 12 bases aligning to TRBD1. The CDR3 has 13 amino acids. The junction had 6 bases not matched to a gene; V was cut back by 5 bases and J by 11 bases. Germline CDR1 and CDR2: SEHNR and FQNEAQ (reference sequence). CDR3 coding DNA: TGTGCCAGCAGCCAGGGACAGGGGGCGACGGCTTTCTTT. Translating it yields CASSQGQGATAFF.

CDR3 sequence (DNA): TGTGCCAGCAGCGTAGACGGCGGGAGGTCAGATACGCAGTATTTT. It is translated as CASSVDGGRSDTQYF. This chain connects TRBV9 to TRBJ2-3; 8 nucleotides align to TRBD2. Trimming at V came to 0 bases and at J to 4 bases, leaving 4 bases not matched to a gene. This CDR3 spans 15 amino acids. Germline V lookup: CDR1 SGDLS, CDR2 YYNGEE.

Here the CDR3 DNA reads TGTGCCAGCAGTTTTACAGGGACCAACTACGAGCAGTACTTC. It translates to CASSFTGTNYEQYF. The genes are TRBV6-5 and TRBJ2-7; D perhaps matches TRBD1 (6 bases). CDR3 length: 14 residues. Germline CDR1 MNHEY, CDR2 SVGAGI. The V end was cut by 4 bases, the J end by 3 bases, with 13 bases between.

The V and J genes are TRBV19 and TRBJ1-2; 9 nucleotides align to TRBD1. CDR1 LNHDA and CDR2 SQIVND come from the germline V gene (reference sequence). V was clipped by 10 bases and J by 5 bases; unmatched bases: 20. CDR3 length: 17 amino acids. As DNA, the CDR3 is TGTGCCACTAGGGGTCGATCGGACAGGGGCGGAACTTATGGCTACACCTTC. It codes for CATRGRSDRGGTYGYTF.

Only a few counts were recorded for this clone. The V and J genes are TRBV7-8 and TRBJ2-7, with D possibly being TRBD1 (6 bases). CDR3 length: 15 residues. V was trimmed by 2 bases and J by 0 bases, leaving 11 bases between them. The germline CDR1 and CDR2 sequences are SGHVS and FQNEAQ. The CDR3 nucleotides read TGTGCCAGCAGCTTAAGGGGGACCCGCTCCTACGAGCAGTACTTC. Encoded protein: CASSLRGTRSYEQYF.

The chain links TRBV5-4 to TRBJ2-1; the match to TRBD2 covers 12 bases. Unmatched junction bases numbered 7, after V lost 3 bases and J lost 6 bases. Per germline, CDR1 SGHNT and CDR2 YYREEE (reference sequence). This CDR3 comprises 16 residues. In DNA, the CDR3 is TGTGCCAGCAGCTCGGAACTAGCGGGGGGTCGCAATGAGCAGTTCTTC. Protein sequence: CASSSELAGGRNEQFF. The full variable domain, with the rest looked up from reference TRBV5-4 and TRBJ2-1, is ETGVTQSPTHLIKTRGQQVTLRCSSQSGHNTVSWYQQALGQGPQFIFQYYREEENGRGNFPPRFSGLQFPNYSSELNVNALELDDSALYLCASSSELAGGRNEQFFGPGTRLTVL.

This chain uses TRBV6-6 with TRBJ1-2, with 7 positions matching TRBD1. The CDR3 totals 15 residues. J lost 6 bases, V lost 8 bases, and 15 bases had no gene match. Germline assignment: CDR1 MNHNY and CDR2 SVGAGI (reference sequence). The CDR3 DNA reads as TGTGCCAGCCGACTCACAGGGGACTTCCTCAATGGCTACACCTTC. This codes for CASRLTGDFLNGYTF.

Written as DNA, the CDR3 is TGTGCCAGCCTGGGACTAGCGGGAGTTCGTACCTACGAGCAGTACTTC. It yields the protein CASLGLAGVRTYEQYF. The rearrangement links TRBV27 to TRBJ2-7, with 14 bases that match TRBD2. CDR3 length: 16 amino acids. The ends lost 8 bases at V and 2 bases at J; junction bases unmatched: 8. Germline CDR1 reads MNHEY; CDR2 reads SMNVEV (reference sequence).

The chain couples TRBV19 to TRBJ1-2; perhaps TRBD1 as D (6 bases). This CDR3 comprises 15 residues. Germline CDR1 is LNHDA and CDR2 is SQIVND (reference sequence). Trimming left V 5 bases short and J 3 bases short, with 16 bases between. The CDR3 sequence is CASSRESRQDYGYTF. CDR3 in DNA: TGTGCCAGTAGTCGCGAGAGTCGACAGGACTATGGCTACACCTTC.

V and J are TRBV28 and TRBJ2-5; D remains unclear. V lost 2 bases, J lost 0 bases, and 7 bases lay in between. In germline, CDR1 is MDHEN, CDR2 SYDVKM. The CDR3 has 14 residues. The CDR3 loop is CASSLGSYQETQYF. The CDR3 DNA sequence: TGTGCCAGCAGTTTAGGTAGCTACCAAGAGACCCAGTACTTC.

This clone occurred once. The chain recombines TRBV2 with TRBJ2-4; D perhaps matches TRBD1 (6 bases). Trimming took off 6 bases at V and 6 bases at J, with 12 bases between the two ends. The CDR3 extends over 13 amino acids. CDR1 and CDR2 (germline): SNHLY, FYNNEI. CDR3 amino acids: CASRGQDGNIQYF. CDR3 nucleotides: TGTGCCAGCAGGGGACAAGACGGAAACATTCAGTACTTC.

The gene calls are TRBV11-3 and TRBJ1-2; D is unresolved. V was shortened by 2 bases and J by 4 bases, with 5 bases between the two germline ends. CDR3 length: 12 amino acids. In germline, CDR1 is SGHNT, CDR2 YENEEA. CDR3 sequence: CASSLHGYGYTF. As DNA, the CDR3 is TGTGCCAGCAGCTTACACGGCTATGGCTACACCTTC.

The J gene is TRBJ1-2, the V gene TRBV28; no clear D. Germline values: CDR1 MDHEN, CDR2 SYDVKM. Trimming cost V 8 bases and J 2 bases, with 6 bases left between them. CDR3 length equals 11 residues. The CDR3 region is CASGSNYGYTF. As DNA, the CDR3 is TGTGCCAGCGGGAGCAACTATGGCTACACCTTC.

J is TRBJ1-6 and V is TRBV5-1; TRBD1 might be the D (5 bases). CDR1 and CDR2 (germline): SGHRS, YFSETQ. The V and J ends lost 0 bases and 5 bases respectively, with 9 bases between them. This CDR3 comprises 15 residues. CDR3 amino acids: CASSLEQGNNSPLHF. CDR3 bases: TGCGCCAGCAGCTTGGAGCAGGGAAATAATTCACCCCTCCACTTT.

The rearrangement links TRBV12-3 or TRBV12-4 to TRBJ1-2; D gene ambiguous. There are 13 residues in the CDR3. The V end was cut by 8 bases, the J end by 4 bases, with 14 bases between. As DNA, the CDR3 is TGTGCCAGCCATTTGAGTACCATCTATGGCTACACCTTC. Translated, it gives CASHLSTIYGYTF.

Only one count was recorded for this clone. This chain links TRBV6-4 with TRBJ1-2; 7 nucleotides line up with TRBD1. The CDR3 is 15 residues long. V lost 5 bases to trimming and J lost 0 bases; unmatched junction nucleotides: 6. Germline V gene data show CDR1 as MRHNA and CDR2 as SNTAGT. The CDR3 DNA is TGTGCCAGCAGTCCCGTACAGGGGTCTAACTATGGCTACACCTTC. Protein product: CASSPVQGSNYGYTF.

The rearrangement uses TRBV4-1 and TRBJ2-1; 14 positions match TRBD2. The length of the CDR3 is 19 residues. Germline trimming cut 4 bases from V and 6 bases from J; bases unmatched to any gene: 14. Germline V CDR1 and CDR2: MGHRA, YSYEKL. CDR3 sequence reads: CASSPETQGLAGGINEQFF. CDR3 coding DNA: TGCGCCAGCAGCCCCGAAACACAAGGACTAGCGGGAGGCATCAATGAGCAGTTCTTC.

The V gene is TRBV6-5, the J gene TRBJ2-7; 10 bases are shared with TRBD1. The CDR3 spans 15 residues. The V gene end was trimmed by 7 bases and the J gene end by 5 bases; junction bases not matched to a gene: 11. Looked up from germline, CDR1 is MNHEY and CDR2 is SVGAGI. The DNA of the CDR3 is TGTGCCAGCACTCCGGGCGGACAGGGGGTCGACGAGCAGTACTTC. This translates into CASTPGGQGVDEQYF.

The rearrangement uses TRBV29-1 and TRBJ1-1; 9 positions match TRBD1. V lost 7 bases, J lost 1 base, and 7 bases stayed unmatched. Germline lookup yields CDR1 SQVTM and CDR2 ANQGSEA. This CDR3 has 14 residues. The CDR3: CSASDRGQNTEAFF. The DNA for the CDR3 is TGCAGCGCTTCGGACAGGGGACAGAACACTGAAGCTTTCTTT.

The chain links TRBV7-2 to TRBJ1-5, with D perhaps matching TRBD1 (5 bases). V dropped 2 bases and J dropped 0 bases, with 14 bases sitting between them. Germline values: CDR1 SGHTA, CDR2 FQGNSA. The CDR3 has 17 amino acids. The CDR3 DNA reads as TGTGCCAGCAGCTTAACAGGAGCGGGGTATAGCAATCAGCCCCAGCATTTT. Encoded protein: CASSLTGAGYSNQPQHF.

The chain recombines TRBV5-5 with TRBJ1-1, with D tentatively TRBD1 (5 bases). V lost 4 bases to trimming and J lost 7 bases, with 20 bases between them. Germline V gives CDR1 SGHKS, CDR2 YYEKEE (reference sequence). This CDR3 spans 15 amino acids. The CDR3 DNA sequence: TGTGCCAGCAGCCCGGGAGGCGGGGCCTCGAGTGAAGCTTTCTTT. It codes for CASSPGGGASSEAFF.

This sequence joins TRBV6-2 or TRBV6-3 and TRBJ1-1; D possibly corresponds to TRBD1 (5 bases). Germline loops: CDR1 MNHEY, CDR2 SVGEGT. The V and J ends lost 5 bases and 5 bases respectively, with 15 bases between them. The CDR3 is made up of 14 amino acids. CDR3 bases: TGTGCCAGCAGTCGGATGACAGTTTTTACTGAAGCTTTCTTT. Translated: CASSRMTVFTEAFF.